Presented here are 21 T cell receptor beta chains from one specimen sequenced in a study of early stage breast cancer tumors. Generated by immunoSEQ multiplex PCR, the TCRdb table keeps only in-frame clones and is missing some. The top ten clones hold 7.2% of a sample with fewer than 50,000 clones, about 78% of them seen once. Source material: blood. The receptor set was obtained from a person aged 50 to 59 with breast cancer.

The chain recombines TRBV6-1 with TRBJ2-2, with D possibly matching TRBD1 (6 bases). V was shortened by 5 bases and J by 4 bases, with 11 bases between the two germline ends. Looked up from germline, CDR1 is MNHNS and CDR2 is SASEGT. The CDR3 loop spans 14 amino acids. The CDR3 DNA is TGTGCCAGCAGTCGGGACACGAGCACCGGGGAGCTGTTTTTT. It is translated as CASSRDTSTGELFF.

V and J are TRBV5-4 and TRBJ2-3; TRBD2 aligns across 8 bases. The CDR3 runs to 16 residues. V lost 4 bases and J lost 5; bases outside the gene matches: 12. The germline V gene has CDR1 SGHNT and CDR2 YYREEE (reference sequence). CDR3: CASSPRFSGSLDTQYF. The DNA of the CDR3 is TGTGCCAGCAGCCCGAGGTTCAGCGGGAGTTTAGATACGCAGTATTTT.

This chain uses TRBV7-9 with TRBJ2-1; 16 nucleotides line up with TRBD2. The germline CDR1 and CDR2 sequences are SEHNR and FQNEAQ (reference sequence). V dropped 6 bases and J dropped 9; count of bases not matched to a gene: 14. This CDR3 has 18 amino acids. CDR3 coding DNA: TGTGCCAGCAGGGGACTCTCCGGGACTAGCGGGAGGGCCGGTGAGCAGTTCTTC. Translation: CASRGLSGTSGRAGEQFF. Full variable domain (missing parts from reference TRBV7-9 and TRBJ2-1): DTGVSQNPRHKITKRGQNVTFRCDPISEHNRLYWYRQTLGQGPEFLTYFQNEAQLEKSRLLSDRFSAERPKGSFSTLEIQRTEQGDSAMYLCASRGLSGTSGRAGEQFFGPGTRLTVL.

The chain links TRBV9 to TRBJ1-4; weak D call: TRBD1 (5 bases). The V and J ends lost 0 bases and 4 bases respectively, with 10 bases between them. Germline CDR1 is SGDLS and CDR2 is YYNGEE. CDR3 length equals 15 residues. As DNA, the CDR3 is TGTGCCAGCAGCGTAGACGCAGGGCTTAATGAAAAACTGTTTTTT. Translated: CASSVDAGLNEKLFF.

The rearrangement links TRBV27 to TRBJ1-5; TRBD1 aligns across 8 bases. J lost 3 bases, V lost 6 bases, and 7 bases had no gene match. The CDR3 has 15 residues. Germline V lookup: CDR1 MNHEY, CDR2 SMNVEV (reference sequence). The CDR3 nucleotides read TGTGCCAGCAGAAACGGACAGGGCACCAATCAGCCCCAGCATTTT. Translated: CASRNGQGTNQPQHF.

This clone has more than one count but fewer than ten. Germline is not matched at one junction end, which may reflect a read error. In nucleotides, the CDR3 is TGCGCCATCAGCCAGACAGGATCGAACGAGCAGTACTTC. Translating gives CAISQTGSNEQYF. V usage is TRBV5-1 and J usage is TRBJ2-7, with a possible D match to TRBD1 (6 bases). CDR1 is SGHRS, CDR2 YFSETQ, per germline. This CDR3 region has 13 residues.

The chain joins TRBV9 to TRBJ2-3; TRBD2 might be the D (6 bases). This CDR3 contains 14 residues. CDR1 is SGDLS, CDR2 YYNGEE, per germline. Deletions cut 4 bases from V and 6 bases from J, with 15 bases between. CDR3 bases: TGTGCCAGCAGCCCTCAATGGGGGGTCGATACGCAGTATTTT. Translating it yields CASSPQWGVDTQYF.

V is TRBV10-2 and J is TRBJ2-7; 8 bases match TRBD1. This CDR3 comprises 16 residues. Trimming cost V 5 bases and J 3 bases; bases outside gene matches: 12. Germline assignment: CDR1 WSHSY and CDR2 SAAADI. CDR3 region: CASSSSSGTGNYEQYF. In DNA, the CDR3 is TGCGCCAGCAGTTCTAGCTCCGGGACAGGCAACTACGAGCAGTACTTC.

This clone was seen a handful of times. V usage is TRBV7-2 and J usage is TRBJ1-1; D is undetermined. Germline V gene data show CDR1 as SGHTA and CDR2 as FQGNSA. The CDR3 contains 13 residues. Deletions cut 2 bases from V and 3 bases from J, with 7 bases between. The CDR3 sequence: CASSLSQDTEAFF. DNA of the CDR3: TGTGCCAGCAGCTTAAGTCAGGACACTGAAGCTTTCTTT.

This clone appeared a few times. The rearrangement uses TRBV29-1 and TRBJ2-2, with D unclear. CDR1 SQVTM and CDR2 ANQGSEA come from the germline V gene. This CDR3 spans 13 amino acids. V lost 4 bases to trimming and J lost 5 bases, with 11 bases between them. CDR3 coding DNA: TGCAGCGTTGGGGCGTATCCGACCGGGGAGCTGTTTTTT. Translated: CSVGAYPTGELFF.

To note about this clone: A junction end diverges from the germline sequence, so it may reflect a read error. V usage is TRBV27 and J usage is TRBJ1-1; D is ambiguous. Germline V gene lookup returns CDR1 MNHEY and CDR2 SMNVEV (reference sequence). The CDR3 has 14 amino acids. DNA of the CDR3: TGTGCTAGCAGTTTAGCCGCGGGTGGAACTGAAGCTTTCTTT. Translation: CASSLAAGGTEAFF.

V usage is TRBV20-1 and J usage is TRBJ2-3; no firm D call. In germline, CDR1 is DFQATT, CDR2 SNEGSKA (reference sequence). CDR3 length: 11 amino acids. Trimming cost V 3 bases and J 6 bases, with 7 bases left between them. The CDR3 region has the DNA TGCAGTGCTAGCCCCGTGGATACGCAGTATTTT. Encoded protein: CSASPVDTQYF.

This sequence joins TRBV14 and TRBJ1-2; 9 bases are a match to TRBD1. The V gene end was trimmed by 5 bases and the J gene end by 5 bases; junction bases not matched to a gene: 6. Germline V gene lookup returns CDR1 SGHDN and CDR2 FVKESK. This CDR3 is 14 amino acids long. The chain's CDR3 is CASSLFGTGYGYTF. Here the CDR3 DNA reads TGTGCCAGCAGCTTGTTCGGGACAGGGTATGGCTACACCTTC.

This chain joins TRBV6-6 and TRBJ2-1; the match to TRBD1 covers 7 bases. J gave up 9 bases and V 10 bases, and 12 bases lay outside the gene matches. Germline V CDR1 and CDR2: MNHNY, SVGAGI (reference sequence). The CDR3 contains 13 residues. In nucleotides, the CDR3 is TGTGCCAACTCCGGGACAGATTCGTCTGAGCAGTTCTTC. Translation: CANSGTDSSEQFF.

The rearrangement uses TRBV29-1 and TRBJ2-7, with 9 bases lining up with TRBD1. This CDR3 is built from 14 residues. CDR1 is SQVTM, CDR2 ANQGSEA, per germline. Losses at the gene ends were 7 bases for V and 4 bases for J; bases not matched to a gene: 11. This CDR3 is CSAGAGQGFYEQYF. The CDR3 DNA is TGCAGCGCCGGGGCGGGACAGGGTTTTTACGAGCAGTACTTC.

The chain uses TRBV29-1 and TRBJ1-4; 8 bases line up with TRBD1. CDR3 length equals 14 residues. Germline V lookup: CDR1 SQVTM, CDR2 ANQGSEA. V trimming: 6 bases; J trimming: 0 bases; junction bases outside the gene matches: 3. CDR3 amino acids: CSVLQGATNEKLFF. CDR3 bases: TGCAGCGTCCTACAGGGGGCAACTAATGAAAAACTGTTTTTT.

This rearrangement joins TRBV5-4 to TRBJ2-3, with 11 positions matching TRBD2. Trimming at V came to 4 bases and at J to 2 bases, leaving 12 bases not matched to a gene. CDR3 size: 18 residues. Germline V gene sequence: CDR1 SGHNT, CDR2 YYREEE (reference sequence). The CDR3 DNA reads TGTGCCAGCAGCGAAGGGACTAGCGGAAGAATAAACACAGATACGCAGTATTTT. Translating gives CASSEGTSGRINTDTQYF.

On this clone: This specimen includes other DNA sequences encoding the same CDR3. The chain recombines TRBV5-1 with TRBJ2-5; 8 positions agree with TRBD2. The junction had 1 base not matched to a gene; V was cut back by 0 bases and J by 3 bases. CDR3 length: 14 residues. Germline V CDR1 and CDR2: SGHRS, YFSETQ. CDR3 protein: CASSLGSGEETQYF. CDR3 in DNA: TGCGCCAGCAGCTTGGGTAGCGGGGAAGAGACCCAGTACTTC.

The chain joins TRBV9 to TRBJ2-1; 7 positions match TRBD2. V was clipped by 3 bases and J by 4 bases; unmatched bases: 4. Per germline, CDR1 SGDLS and CDR2 YYNGEE. The CDR3 extends over 14 amino acids. Written as DNA, the CDR3 is TGTGCCAGCAGCGCAACTAGCGCATACAATGAGCAGTTCTTC. This codes for CASSATSAYNEQFF.

A remark on this clone: The sample carries other DNA sequences with the same CDR3. V usage is TRBV29-1 and J usage is TRBJ2-3, with TRBD2 matching over 10 bases. Germline CDR1 is SQVTM and CDR2 is ANQGSEA. V was clipped by 4 bases and J by 6 bases; unmatched bases: 4. The length of the CDR3 is 13 residues. The CDR3 spells CSVGASGSDTQYF. The CDR3 DNA reads as TGCAGCGTTGGGGCTAGCGGGAGCGATACGCAGTATTTT.

This chain joins TRBV19 and TRBJ1-6; 9 bases fit TRBD1. This CDR3 spans 17 amino acids. V gave up 5 bases and J gave up 0 bases; unmatched junction bases: 5. Germline CDR1 is LNHDA and CDR2 is SQIVND (reference sequence). CDR3 in amino acids: CASSPGTGSSYNSPLHF. Here the CDR3 DNA reads TGTGCCAGTAGTCCCGGGACAGGGAGCTCCTATAATTCACCCCTCCACTTT.